Below, one T cell receptor (beta chain) is given with its context. PCR amplification relied on 60 Vbeta primers (plus 13 Jbeta primers). Repertoires were generated with immunoSEQ multiplex PCR, while TCRdb's copy carries only in-frame clones and drops some. The repertoire includes some 98,000 clones, roughly 79% of them detected once, and 1.5% to 2.5% sits in the top ten. CDR1 and CDR2 (germline): MDHEN, SYDVKM. The trim removed 10 bases at V and 1 base at J, leaving 9 bases unmatched. The CDR3 has 14 amino acids. The sample is drawn from a study of cytomegalovirus exposure and HLA in healthy donors. V usage is TRBV28 and J usage is TRBJ2-5, with 7 bases that match TRBD1. The TCR comes from a man aged 35 to 55 in good health and CMV-seronegative. Material for sequencing was PBMCs. CDR3 sequence: CATKQGSSQETQYF. CDR3 DNA: TGTGCCACCAAACAGGGGTCCTCCCAAGAGACCCAGTACTTC.